The rows below give T cell receptor beta chains drawn from one sample of a study of control samples from healthy donors and cancer patients. Assay used: immunoSEQ multiplex PCR; TCRdb lists only in-frame clones, some missing. The profile shows 150,000 to 200,000 clones, approximately 86% of them singletons. Sequencing was done on a sample of blood. The source is a young woman in good health. CDR3s include the opening cysteine and the closing phenylalanine or tryptophan.

cdr3_aa	v_call
CATSRGPGEEPQHF	TRBV15
CASSHRLTGDLDYGYTF	TRBV3-1/TRBV3-2
CASRIRAGIINEQYF	TRBV6-5
CASSEADRGVYEQYF	TRBV2
CASSPQGLSYGYTF	TRBV25-1
CASSLRRWSYGYTF	TRBV5-6
CASSGRTGLGREGYMVSGANVLTF	TRBV9
CASSLGSSLLYNEQFF	TRBV5-1
CASRGTETQYF	TRBV19
CASSQGPTVNEQFF	TRBV10-1
CASSSRDRPRDSNQPQHF	TRBV21-1
CASSLVRTETQYF	TRBV5-1
CASSFRTEAFF	TRBV19
CASSSRGAAGVNNEQFF	TRBV7-8
CASSDGTSGGAEQFF	TRBV6-4
CASSGVAGGPGEQYF	TRBV19
CASSQEGTNEQFF	TRBV4-1
CASSYPPSGRINEKLFF	TRBV28
CASRRTGITEAFF	TRBV6-5
CASSAQKRETQYF	TRBV19
CASSLKRGWSETQYF	TRBV14
CATRGRNTEAFF	TRBV19
CASNIAGGRNEQFF	TRBV6-5
CASSARAGGGTDTQYF	TRBV7-2
CAIAGQGSRSNQPQHF	TRBV27
CSVLIGRGGFYEQYF	TRBV29-1
CASEPVGWTEAFF	TRBV2
CASSFPAGQGQETQYF	TRBV5-4
CASSERRGRGRYGYTF	TRBV6-1
CASSQDGLPWQTEAFF	TRBV4-1
CATMGLASDTQYF	TRBV3-1/TRBV3-2
CASSFRGNTEAFF	TRBV5-4
CASSGGPSTNEKLFF	TRBV7-6
CASDSYRSAGVQDTQYF	TRBV2
CASSQEAGGRETQYF	TRBV4-2
CASSNRPGTGFKTNEKLFF	TRBV28
CATSDSGLAGGRYNEQFF	TRBV24-1
CASSETVGWDEKLFF	TRBV6-1
CASSMPGSLAKNIQYF	TRBV28
CAIRIGQGANTGELFF	TRBV10-3
CASSQDPGLSRVFNTEAFF	TRBV4-1
CATSDRDRGNSGYTF	TRBV24-1
CASSYSNTGELFF	TRBV6-5
CASGLGPEQFF	TRBV5-1
CASSLGGQGYEAFF	TRBV7-9
CASRDSFNTEAFF	TRBV25-1
CASSERFYSYEQYF	TRBV10-2
CASSPPGTRSADEKLFF	TRBV18